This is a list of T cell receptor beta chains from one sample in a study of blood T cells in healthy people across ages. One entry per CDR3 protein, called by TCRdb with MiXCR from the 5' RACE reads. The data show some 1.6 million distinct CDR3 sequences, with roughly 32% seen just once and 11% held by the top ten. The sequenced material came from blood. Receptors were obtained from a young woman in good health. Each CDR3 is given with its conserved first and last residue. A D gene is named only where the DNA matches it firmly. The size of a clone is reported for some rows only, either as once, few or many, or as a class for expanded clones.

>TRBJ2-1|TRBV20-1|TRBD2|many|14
TGCAGTGCAAACGAAGGACTAGTTTACAATGAGCAGTTCTTC
CSANEGLVYNEQFF
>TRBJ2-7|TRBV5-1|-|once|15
TGCGCCAGCAGCTTGGACCGCTCAGGGGAGTACGGGCAGTACTTC
CASSLDRSGEYGQYF
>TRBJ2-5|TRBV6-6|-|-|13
TGTGCCAGCAGTTACCCGGGACGAGAGACCCAGTACTTC
CASSYPGRETQYF
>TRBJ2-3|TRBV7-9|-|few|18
TGTGCCAGCAGCTCTTCGAGGCTCACCCGAACTAGCACAGATACGCAGTATTTT
CASSSSRLTRTSTDTQYF
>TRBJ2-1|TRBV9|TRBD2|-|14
TGTGCCAGCAGCGGTCCCGGGACTAACAATGAGCAGTTCTTC
CASSGPGTNNEQFF
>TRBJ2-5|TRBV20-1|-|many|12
TGCAGTGCTCCACGAACCCAAGAGACCCAGTACTTC
CSAPRTQETQYF
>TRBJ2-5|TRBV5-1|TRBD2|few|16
TGCGCCAGCAGCTTGGTACTAGCGGGAGTTGAAGAGACCCAGTACTTC
CASSLVLAGVEETQYF
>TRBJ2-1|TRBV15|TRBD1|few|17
TGTGCCACCAGCAGAGGTGGGACAGGATCACCCTACAATGAGCAGTTCTTC
CATSRGGTGSPYNEQFF
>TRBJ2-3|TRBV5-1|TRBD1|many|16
TGCGCCAGCAGCGAATCCGGGACAGGGGGTTCAGATACGCAGTATTTT
CASSESGTGGSDTQYF
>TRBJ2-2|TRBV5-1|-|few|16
TGCGCCAGCAGCTTGTCATCGGGACCGAACACCGGGGAGCTGTTTTTT
CASSLSSGPNTGELFF
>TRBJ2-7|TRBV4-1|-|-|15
TGCGCCAGCAGTTACGATCGGACGGCTACATACGAGCAGTACTTC
CASSYDRTATYEQYF
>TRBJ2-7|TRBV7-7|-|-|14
TGTGCTAGCAGCTACTTCCTGGGATCGGACGAGCAGTACTTC
CASSYFLGSDEQYF
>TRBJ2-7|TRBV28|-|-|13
TGTGCCAGCAGTTTCTTAGTGAGTAACGAGCAGTACTTC
CASSFLVSNEQYF
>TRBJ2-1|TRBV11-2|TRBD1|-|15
TGTGCCAGCAGCACACAGGGGTCTCAATACAATGAGCAGTTCTTC
CASSTQGSQYNEQFF
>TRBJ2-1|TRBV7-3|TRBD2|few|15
TGTGCCAGCAGCCCAGACCCCGGGACTAGCGATGAGCAGTTCTTC
CASSPDPGTSDEQFF
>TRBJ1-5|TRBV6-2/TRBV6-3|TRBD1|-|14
TGTGCCAGCAAAGTCGCAGGGGGATATCAGCCCCAGCATTTT
CASKVAGGYQPQHF
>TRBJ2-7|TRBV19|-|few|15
TGTGCCAGTAGCCCTCACCGGGACATCACCTACGAGCAGTACTTC
CASSPHRDITYEQYF
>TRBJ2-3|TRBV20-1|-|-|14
TGCAGTGCCAGGAAGGTATCTAGCACAGATACGCAGTATTTT
CSARKVSSTDTQYF
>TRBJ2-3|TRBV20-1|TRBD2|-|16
TGCAGTGCTAGGGAGATAGCGGGAGTATACACAGATACGCAGTATTTT
CSAREIAGVYTDTQYF
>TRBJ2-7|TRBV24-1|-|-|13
TGTGCCACCAGTGAACCTACCTCCTACGAGCAGTACTTC
CATSEPTSYEQYF
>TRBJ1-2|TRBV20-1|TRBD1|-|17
TGCAGTGCCTTGGAAACCGGGACAGGGGGTCGTATCTATGGCTACACCTTC
CSALETGTGGRIYGYTF
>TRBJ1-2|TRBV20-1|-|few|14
TGCAGTGCTAGAGATCTGTCCTCTAACTATGGCTACACCTTC
CSARDLSSNYGYTF
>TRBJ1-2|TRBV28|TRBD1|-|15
TGTGCCAGCCACCGACCAGGGGGCGCAAACTATGGCTACACCTTC
CASHRPGGANYGYTF
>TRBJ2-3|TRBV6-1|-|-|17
TGTGCCAGCAGTGAATCACGGAGCTCGGTTGGACGAGATACGCAGTATTTT
CASSESRSSVGRDTQYF
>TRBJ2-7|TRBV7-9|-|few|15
TGTGCCAGCAGCCTAGTCCGGGGAGGCTCCTACGAGCAGTACTTC
CASSLVRGGSYEQYF
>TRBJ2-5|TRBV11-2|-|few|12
TGTGCCAGCAGCTTAGATCAGGGGAGGCAGTACTTC
CASSLDQGRQYF
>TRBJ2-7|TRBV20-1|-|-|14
TGCAGTGCTCATGACCGGGCCTACTCACCCGAGCAGTACTTC
CSAHDRAYSPEQYF
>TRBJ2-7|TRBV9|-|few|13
TGTGCCAGCAGCGTAGTATTTACCTACGAGCAGTACTTC
CASSVVFTYEQYF
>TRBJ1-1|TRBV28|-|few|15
TGTGCCAGCAGTTTATTCGGCAGTGTGAACACTGAAGCTTTCTTT
CASSLFGSVNTEAFF
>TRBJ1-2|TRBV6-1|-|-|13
TGTGCCAGCCGTGAGCGGGGCCTCTATGGCTACACCTTC
CASRERGLYGYTF
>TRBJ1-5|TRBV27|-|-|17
TGTGCCAGCATCCCCCCGGGACATTTATCTAGCAATCAGCCCCAGCATTTT
CASIPPGHLSSNQPQHF